A selection of T cell receptor beta chains follows, all from one sample in a study of neoadjuvant nivolumab and ipilimumab in lung cancer. The data were produced by immunoSEQ multiplex PCR, yet TCRdb's version contains in-frame clones alone and is incomplete. The table records under 3,500 clones, 88% of them present only once. The source was tumor tissue, collected after neoadjuvant nivolumab, alone or with ipilimumab, at or shortly before surgery. The receptors derive from an adult with non-small cell lung cancer. Both conserved end residues are part of each CDR3. The D gene is left open where the match is weak. Only some rows state a clone size, as once, few, many or a class for expanded clones.

d_call j_call v_call clone_size cdr3_nt cdr3_aa
TRBD2 TRBJ2-7 TRBV25-1 . TGTGCCAGCCAAAAGACTAGCGGGAACCTCTACGAGCAGTACTTC CASQKTSGNLYEQYF
TRBD1 TRBJ2-2 TRBV6-5 . TGTGCCAGCAGCCCGCCAGGGGGCACCACCGGGGAGCTGTTTTTT CASSPPGGTTGELFF
. TRBJ2-7 TRBV20-1 . TGCAGTGCTAGAGGAAACAGCGAGCAGTACTTC CSARGNSEQYF
TRBD1 TRBJ2-3 TRBV27 . TGTGCCAGCAGTTTCGGCCAGGGGGCATTAGATACGCAGTATTTT CASSFGQGALDTQYF
. TRBJ2-3 TRBV18 . TGTGCCAGCTCACAGGGGGTCACAGATACGCAGTATTTT CASSQGVTDTQYF
TRBD2 TRBJ2-2 TRBV14 once TGTGCCAGCAGCCAAGTGGCGGGAGGGAGGACCGGGGAGCTGTTTTTT CASSQVAGGRTGELFF
TRBD2 TRBJ2-3 TRBV2 once TGTGCCACCCCAGCTAGCGGGAGTGCAGATACGCAGTATTTT CATPASGSADTQYF
TRBD2 TRBJ2-7 TRBV18 few TGTGCCAGCTCACCGGGGACTAGTGGGCCGCGCTACGAGCAGTACTTC CASSPGTSGPRYEQYF
. TRBJ1-2 TRBV28 . TGTGCCAGCAACAGGCCGGAAAAACCATGGACCTTC CASNRPEKPWTF
TRBD1 TRBJ2-3 TRBV6-6 once TGTGCCAGCAGTTACTCAGGACAGGGGATCCCAGATACGCAGTATTTT CASSYSGQGIPDTQYF
. TRBJ1-5 TRBV25-1 . TGTGCCAGCACCACAGGTAGTCAGCCCCAGCATTTT CASTTGSQPQHF
TRBD1 TRBJ2-6 TRBV15 . TGTGCCACCAGCCGAGACAGGGGGCACGGTGGGGCCAACGTCCTGACTTTC CATSRDRGHGGANVLTF
. TRBJ1-2 TRBV6-5 . TGTGCCACCTCTCCGGAGTACAACTATGGCTACACCTTC CATSPEYNYGYTF
. TRBJ1-1 TRBV18 few TGTGCCACCTCGTCGGGGAGGAACACTGAAGCTTTCTTT CATSSGRNTEAFF
TRBD1 TRBJ1-1 TRBV10-3 . TGTGCCATCAGTGAATCGGACAGGGAAACTGAAGCTTTCTTT CAISESDRETEAFF
. TRBJ1-1 TRBV12-1 . TGTGCCAGCAGCCCCGAGGGCGACGGAGCTTTCTTT CASSPEGDGAFF
TRBD1 TRBJ1-1 TRBV28 . TGTGCCAGCAGTCTAAGGGACAGGGGGCTCACTGAAGCTTTCTTT CASSLRDRGLTEAFF
. TRBJ2-7 TRBV19 . TGTGCCAGTAGTCATTACACCCTACCCTCCTACGAGCAGTACTTC CASSHYTLPSYEQYF
TRBD1 TRBJ2-1 TRBV4-1 . TGCGCCAGCGGAAACAGGGGCTATGAGCAGTTCTTC CASGNRGYEQFF
. TRBJ2-3 TRBV9 . TGTGCCAGCAGCCCTTCTAGCACAGATACGCAGTATTTT CASSPSSTDTQYF
TRBD1 TRBJ2-7 TRBV7-2 . TGTGCCAGCAGCTCCACGACAGGGCTGGCCGAGCAGTACTTC CASSSTTGLAEQYF